This TCR beta chain was recovered during a study of T cell responses to AZD1222 COVID-19 vaccine (dated by TCRdb to 2020 to 2023). Background for the entire study: AZD1222 recipients whose second dose came at about 4 weeks and those whose second dose came at about 12 weeks were combined into one group, since spike-specific TCR depth and breadth did not differ between the two schedules. TCR sequencing was performed for roughly 250 trial participants, of whom some 200 were given two doses of AZD1222 and around 25 were given two doses of MenACWY control vaccine. Enrollment into the trials was organized by age into subgroups of 18-55, 56-69 and 70-plus years, and those subgroups contained about 150, 27 and 61 TCR-sequenced participants, respectively. Results the study describes overall, beyond this receptor: Conclusions about previously exposed vaccinees were limited because only 6 or 7 AZD1222 recipients were SARS-CoV-2 seropositive at baseline. In the small 56-69-year group, the increase in depth fell short of significance, most likely because of low power. After two AZD1222 doses, both the breadth and the depth of spike-specific TCRs were significantly higher than at day 0 and than in MenACWY recipients. The vaccine-associated CD4 TCRs covered the entire spike protein, and the dominant responses fell in regions 160-218 and 743-854. Participants were mostly white British and included more females than males, and it was suggested by the authors that clonal diversity may have been underestimated. Reportedly, close to half of the unique spike-specific TCRs recognized epitopes lying outside the regions that are mutated in the B.1.351 and B.1.1.7 variants. Because no samples from the day 14 peak response were available, repertoires could be characterized only after the peak T cell response.

The time point label here, explained by the study, means: baseline before first vaccination. Samples from vaccinated people were obtained from the UK trials COV001 and COV002, which included a single-blind randomized controlled phase 2/3 trial of AZD1222 (ChAdOx1 nCoV-19) in healthy adults. For TCRbeta chain sequencing, PBMC samples were collected from trial participants at day 0 and at day 28 after the second dose. V is shortened by 5 bases, J by 2 bases, and the region joining them spans 14 bases. CDR1 and CDR2, per the germline V gene, are SGHTA and FQGNSA. Including cysteine and phenylalanine, the CDR3 has 15 amino acids. CDR3 DNA is the only sequence kept; it has 45 bases, read in frame from the first base. On this clone itself: Its target antigen remains unknown. Base-call qualities are not available, and no considerably larger clone is one nucleotide away.

The CDR3 regions of human TCRbeta chains were analyzed by immunosequencing. Processing in the source paper ran as follows. Repertoire TCRs were matched against a reference library of SARS-CoV-2-specific TCRs generated with the MIRA antigen-specificity platform. Breadth meant the fraction of unique TCRs that were SARS-CoV-2-associated, whereas depth meant the fraction of total T cells that were SARS-CoV-2-associated. Using the MIRA data, each spike-specific TCR was mapped to the spike region that the TCR reacts to and placed in a CD4 or CD8 class. Log10-transformed breadth and depth values were compared by one-way ANOVA with Sidak's multiple comparisons tests. As stored in TCRdb, this immuneACCESS dataset retains in-frame rearrangements with V and J assigned. A fraction of the clones does not appear; measured against another copy, unresolved V genes explain less than half of the discrepancy, and the remainder lacks a known reason. That table furnishes V, J and clone size, whereas the DNA furnished D and trimming. For this sample there are some 120,000 clones; around 88% appear just once. About 4.9% of the sample is in the top ten clones.

The V and J segments used are TRBV7-2 and TRBJ2-3; the D region may be TRBD1 or TRBD2, each matching 5 bases equally. The sequencing used peripheral blood, collected on day 0 of AZD1222 vaccination. The sequence was obtained from an adult in good health. The CDR3 reads as follows: CASSTRDGPTDTQYF. DNA sequence: TGTGCCAGCAGCACTAGGGACGGCCCCACAGATACGCAGTATTTT.